The 22 T cell receptor beta chains below come from one sample, sequenced in a study of blood T cell repertoires in COVID-19. Sequencing was performed with immunoSEQ multiplex PCR; in TCRdb, only in-frame clones are kept and a portion is missing. Here the sample spans hundreds of thousands of clones, about 88% being singletons. Sequencing was done on a sample of PBMCs or T cells enriched from blood (not recorded which). These receptors originate from a woman in her fifties or sixties in a cohort exposed to, infected with or recovered from COVID-19 (not recorded which).

J is TRBJ2-4 and V is TRBV9; TRBD2 is a possible D gene (6 bases). Germline-derived CDR1 and CDR2 are SGDLS and YYNGEE. Trimming shortened V by 0 bases and J by 3 bases, and 13 bases separated the two germline ends. The CDR3 consists of 16 residues. CDR3 DNA: TGTGCCAGCAGCGTAGCAGGCGGGGCTGGCAAAAACATTCAGTACTTC. Its translation is CASSVAGGAGKNIQYF.

This rearrangement joins TRBV5-1 to TRBJ1-1, with 10 nucleotides matching TRBD1. This CDR3 contains 14 residues. Germline CDR1 and CDR2: SGHRS and YFSETQ. V shed 4 bases, J shed 8 bases, and the junction held 8 bases outside the gene matches. The CDR3 sequence: CASSLRTGGEEAFF. The CDR3 DNA reads as TGCGCCAGCAGCCTGCGGACAGGGGGAGAGGAAGCTTTCTTT.

The chain carries TRBV21-1 and TRBJ2-5; TRBD1 was called by the table and not checked on the DNA. TRBV21-1 is termed a pseudogene. This CDR3 spans 16 amino acids. The CDR3 DNA reads TGTGCCAGCAGCGTAAGGGACAGCGCTTTAGAAGAGACCCAGTACTTC. This gives the protein CASSVRDSALEETQYF.

V usage is TRBV19 and J usage is TRBJ2-1, with 9 bases lining up with TRBD2. The CDR3 covers 18 residues. Losses at the gene ends were 7 bases for V and 5 bases for J; bases not matched to a gene: 18. In germline, CDR1 is LNHDA, CDR2 SQIVND (reference sequence). The CDR3 DNA follows: TGTGCCAGTACCTCCAGGAAGTCTAGCGGGAACGTCAACAATGAGCAGTTCTTC. This encodes CASTSRKSSGNVNNEQFF.

V usage is TRBV27 and J usage is TRBJ2-5; 7 bases are shared with TRBD1. Germline CDR1 and CDR2: MNHEY and SMNVEV (reference sequence). J gave up 4 bases and V 3 bases, and 5 bases lay outside the gene matches. The CDR3 consists of 14 residues. This CDR3 is CASSFTGTAETQYF. DNA of the CDR3: TGTGCCAGCAGTTTCACCGGGACAGCAGAGACCCAGTACTTC.

This clone came up a few times. The chain carries TRBV19 and TRBJ2-1, with 8 bases matching TRBD1. CDR3 length equals 15 residues. Germline lookup yields CDR1 LNHDA and CDR2 SQIVND (reference sequence). V was pared by 7 bases and J by 3 bases, with 8 bases of the junction left unmatched. CDR3: CASIRVGTGYNEQFF. CDR3 in DNA: TGTGCCAGTATTAGGGTCGGGACAGGCTACAATGAGCAGTTCTTC.

This clone was detected once. V and J are TRBV27 and TRBJ1-5; TRBD1 might be the D (6 bases). Trimming shortened V by 2 bases and J by 7 bases, and 15 bases separated the two germline ends. CDR1 MNHEY and CDR2 SMNVEV come from the germline V gene (reference sequence). CDR3 length: 15 amino acids. DNA for the CDR3: TGTGCCAGCAGTTTAGCGGGGGGCCTAGGGCAGCCCCAGCATTTT. Protein product: CASSLAGGLGQPQHF.

This clone appeared a single time. Other nucleotide sequences from this sample produce the same CDR3. The chain uses TRBV18 and TRBJ1-1; maybe TRBD1 (6 bases). Trimming took off 3 bases at V and 1 base at J, with 9 bases between the two ends. The CDR3 sequence is 14 residues long. The germline CDR1 and CDR2 sequences are KGHSH and LQKENI. CDR3 bases: TGTGCCAGCTCACCCCGGACAGAGAACACTGAAGCTTTCTTT. Its protein is CASSPRTENTEAFF. The full variable domain, in which reference TRBV18 and TRBJ1-1 provide the parts outside the CDR3, is NAGVMQNPRHLVRRRGQEARLRCSPMKGHSHVYWYRQLPEEGLKFMVYLQKENIIDESGMPKERFSAEFPKEGPSILRIQQVVRGDSAAYFCASSPRTENTEAFFGQGTRLTVV.

The V and J genes are TRBV12-3 or TRBV12-4 and TRBJ1-3, with D possibly matching TRBD1 (5 bases). The V end was cut by 5 bases, the J end by 1 base, with 6 bases between. CDR3 length: 13 amino acids. The CDR3: CASSRQSGNTIYF. CDR3 sequence (DNA): TGTGCCAGCAGTAGACAGTCTGGAAACACCATATATTTT.

The chain employs TRBV6-1 and TRBJ2-6; the D gene is possibly TRBD1 (6 bases). The germline CDR1 and CDR2 sequences are MNHNS and SASEGT. The ends were cut back, 3 bases at V and 2 bases at J, with 8 bases in the middle. This CDR3 has 15 amino acids. The CDR3 DNA reads as TGTGCCAGCAGTGAGGGACAACCTGGGGCCAACGTCCTGACTTTC. Protein: CASSEGQPGANVLTF.

Here the CDR3 reads CASSARRDRGSVNTEAFF. The CDR3 DNA reads TGTGCCAGCAGCGCGCGCCGGGACAGGGGATCGGTGAACACTGAAGCTTTCTTT. The rearrangement uses TRBV9 and TRBJ1-1; TRBD1 matches 10 bases. The CDR3 extends over 18 amino acids. Trimming removed 3 bases from V and 0 bases from J; junction bases left unmatched: 11. Looked up from germline, CDR1 is SGDLS and CDR2 is YYNGEE.

The chain employs TRBV10-3 and TRBJ2-5; 8 nucleotides line up with TRBD1. The trim removed 4 bases at V and 3 bases at J, leaving 4 bases unmatched. The CDR3 runs to 14 residues. Germline CDR1 and CDR2: ENHRY and SYGVKD. The DNA for the CDR3 is TGTGCCATCAGTGGTTTGACAGGGGAAGAGACCCAGTACTTC. Its translation: CAISGLTGEETQYF.

The chain uses TRBV28 and TRBJ1-1; the D is unclear. This CDR3 has 13 residues. Deletions cut 6 bases from V and 0 bases from J, with 8 bases between. From germline, CDR1 is MDHEN and CDR2 SYDVKM. The DNA of the CDR3 is TGTGCCAGCAGGATTAGAATGAACACTGAAGCTTTCTTT. This sequence encodes CASRIRMNTEAFF.

The gene calls are TRBV6-5 and TRBJ2-6; the D gene is possibly TRBD2 (7 bases). This CDR3 spans 13 amino acids. Germline V gene sequence: CDR1 MNHEY, CDR2 SVGAGI. With 8 bases removed from V and 4 bases from J, the gap between germline ends came to 9 bases. As DNA, the CDR3 is TGTGCCAGCCGGGGGGCGGGGGCCAACGTCCTGACTTTC. It specifies CASRGAGANVLTF.

The chain links TRBV4-1 to TRBJ2-3; TRBD2 is a possible D gene (5 bases). This CDR3 region has 13 residues. Germline V gives CDR1 MGHRA, CDR2 YSYEKL. The V gene lost 4 bases and the J gene lost 6 bases, with 11 bases spanning the gap. The CDR3 DNA sequence: TGCGCCAGCAGCCTCTGGACTGGCGATACGCAGTATTTT. Translated, it gives CASSLWTGDTQYF.

V usage is TRBV24-1 and J usage is TRBJ2-1; possibly TRBD2 for D (6 bases). The V gene's germline CDR1 is KGHDR and CDR2 SFDVKD. V was pared by 4 bases and J by 1 base, with 13 bases between. This CDR3 region has 16 residues. CDR3 in DNA: TGTGCCACCAGTGAAAAGAGCGGGCGATCCTACAATGAGCAGTTCTTC. This sequence encodes CATSEKSGRSYNEQFF.

The chain links TRBV5-4 to TRBJ2-1, with D perhaps matching TRBD2 (5 bases). Germline lookup yields CDR1 SGHNT and CDR2 YYREEE (reference sequence). The CDR3 has 14 amino acids. The V end was cut by 4 bases, the J end by 2 bases, with 10 bases between. The CDR3 is CASSLRATYNEQFF. CDR3 nucleotide sequence: TGTGCCAGCAGCCTGAGGGCCACCTACAATGAGCAGTTCTTC.

The chain carries TRBV7-3 and TRBJ2-1, with 10 bases fitting TRBD2. This CDR3 is built from 15 residues. V shed 4 bases, J shed 3 bases, and the junction held 3 bases outside the gene matches. The germline V gene encodes CDR1 SGHTA and CDR2 FQGTGA. The CDR3 DNA is TGTGCCAGCAGCTCCTTAGCGGGAGGCTACAATGAGCAGTTCTTC. Protein sequence: CASSSLAGGYNEQFF.

This clone came up a few times. The chain has TRBV19 and TRBJ2-6; D not resolved. Germline assignment: CDR1 LNHDA and CDR2 SQIVND (reference sequence). V lost 1 base and J lost 4, with 8 bases in between. The CDR3 is 15 residues long. CDR3 protein: CASSIARVGANVLTF. For the CDR3, the DNA is TGTGCCAGTAGTATAGCTCGGGTAGGGGCCAACGTCCTGACTTTC.

This clone was seen only once. The chain combines TRBV10-3 with TRBJ1-2; 8 nucleotides agree with TRBD1. The V gene end was trimmed by 7 bases and the J gene end by 7 bases; junction bases not matched to a gene: 8. The CDR3 totals 13 residues. Per the germline V gene, CDR1 is ENHRY and CDR2 is SYGVKD. The CDR3 spells CAIMWAGGSGYTF. CDR3 nucleotides: TGTGCCATCATGTGGGCAGGGGGCTCTGGCTACACCTTC.

This CDR3 reads CATSRVGTGYEQYF. Written as DNA, the CDR3 is TGTGCCACCAGCAGAGTCGGGACAGGCTACGAGCAGTACTTC. The chain carries TRBV15 and TRBJ2-7, with TRBD1 identical over 8 bases. The J segment lost 3 bases and the V segment lost 1 base, leaving 2 bases of the junction unmatched. The CDR3 spans 14 residues. Germline loops: CDR1 LNHNV, CDR2 YYDKDF (reference sequence).

The chain couples TRBV28 to TRBJ2-2; D call uncertain. Germline V lookup: CDR1 MDHEN, CDR2 SYDVKM. The CDR3 spans 14 residues. The germline V and J ends were trimmed by 7 bases and 4 bases, with 13 bases remaining between them. The CDR3 sequence is CASKSIEITGELFF. As DNA, the CDR3 is TGTGCCAGCAAAAGTATCGAGATCACCGGGGAGCTGTTTTTT.